Shown below are 15 T cell receptor beta chains from a single sample sequenced in a study of blood T cell repertoires in COVID-19. The data were produced by immunoSEQ multiplex PCR, yet TCRdb's version contains in-frame clones alone and is incomplete. The repertoire consists of 150,000 to 200,000 clones, with around 82% occurring once and the leading ten covering approximately 6.8%. The sample comprised peripheral blood. These receptors were taken from a woman in her forties with COVID-19, enrolled during active disease.

This chain connects TRBV28 to TRBJ2-3; unclear D gene. Germline V gene sequence: CDR1 MDHEN, CDR2 SYDVKM. The V end was cut by 2 bases, the J end by 2 bases, with 17 bases between. The CDR3 loop spans 17 amino acids. CDR3 residues: CASSLAEPPLYTDTQYF. In DNA form, the CDR3 reads TGTGCCAGCAGTTTAGCGGAGCCTCCTTTGTACACAGATACGCAGTATTTT.

The rearrangement joins TRBV12-3 or TRBV12-4 to TRBJ2-5; no reliable D call. The CDR3 spans 12 residues. V lost 2 bases, J lost 5 bases, and 6 bases lay in between. CDR3 residues: CASSLHRETQYF. The CDR3 coding sequence is TGTGCCAGCAGTTTACATCGGGAGACCCAGTACTTC.

The genes are TRBV6-2 or TRBV6-3 and TRBJ2-5; 8 bases line up with TRBD2. After removal of 6 bases from V and 5 bases from J, the junction contained 11 bases not matched to a gene. CDR1 is MNHEY and CDR2 is SVGEGT in the germline V gene. This CDR3 has 15 amino acids. The CDR3 DNA reads as TGTGCCAGCAGCCTGGGACTAGGAGTTAGGGAGACCCAGTACTTC. This sequence encodes CASSLGLGVRETQYF.

This clone was detected once. The chain recombines TRBV5-6 with TRBJ1-1, with D unclear. Between the trimmed V and J ends, which lost 7 bases and 1 base, there was a span of 5 bases. The CDR3 has 11 residues. Germline-derived CDR1 and CDR2 are SGHDT and YYEEEE. CDR3 residues: CASFGNTEAFF. CDR3 in DNA: TGTGCCAGCTTCGGGAACACTGAAGCTTTCTTT.

The chain links TRBV20-1 to TRBJ2-3; D perhaps matches TRBD2 (7 bases). This CDR3 has 16 residues. V was pared by 3 bases and J by 2 bases, with 18 bases between. CDR1 and CDR2 from the germline V gene are DFQATT and SNEGSKA (reference sequence). The CDR3 loop reads CSASIPRGGTTDTQYF. As DNA, the CDR3 is TGCAGTGCTAGTATCCCTCGCGGGGGCACCACAGATACGCAGTATTTT.

The gene calls are TRBV10-1 and TRBJ2-3, with a weak D call TRBD2 (6 bases). CDR3 length: 12 amino acids. CDR1 is WNHNN and CDR2 is SYGVQD in the germline V gene (reference sequence). V dropped 6 bases and J dropped 6 bases, with 10 bases sitting between them. The CDR3 spells CASSDGGDTQYF. In nucleotides, the CDR3 is TGCGCCAGCAGCGATGGGGGGGATACGCAGTATTTT.

The chain recombines TRBV27 with TRBJ2-7; TRBD1 agrees at 7 bases. The CDR3 length is 14 residues. Germline values: CDR1 MNHEY, CDR2 SMNVEV (reference sequence). V lost 6 bases, J lost 3 bases, and 8 bases stayed unmatched. The CDR3 spells CASRGGQGSYEQYF. The CDR3 coding sequence is TGTGCCAGCAGAGGGGGCCAGGGAAGCTACGAGCAGTACTTC.

The J gene is TRBJ1-4, the V gene TRBV7-2; D might be TRBD1 (5 bases). Germline-derived CDR1 and CDR2 are SGHTA and FQGNSA. The length of the CDR3 is 15 residues. The V end lost 1 base, the J end lost 8 bases, and 14 bases lay between the germline ends. The CDR3 is CASSLEGQGGEKLFF. The CDR3 region has the DNA TGTGCCAGCAGCTTAGAAGGGCAGGGTGGGGAAAAACTGTTTTTT. The variable domain in full, with the rest retrieved from reference TRBV7-2 and TRBJ1-4, is GAGVSQSPSNKVTEKGKDVELRCDPISGHTALYWYRQSLGQGLEFLIYFQGNSAPDKSGLPSDRFSAERTGGSVSTLTIQRTQQEDSAVYLCASSLEGQGGEKLFFGSGTQLSVL.

This chain joins TRBV10-3 and TRBJ2-3; a possible D gene is TRBD2 (6 bases). There are 12 residues in the CDR3. Germline CDR1 and CDR2: ENHRY and SYGVKD. Trimming stripped 8 bases from V and 6 bases from J, with 12 bases between. The CDR3 region is CAISAGRDTQYF. The CDR3 bases are TGTGCCATCTCGGCGGGGCGGGATACGCAGTATTTT.

This clone has a single count. This chain links TRBV9 with TRBJ2-2; tentative D call: TRBD2 (6 bases). V was shortened by 0 bases and J by 3 bases, with 9 bases between the two germline ends. Germline lookup yields CDR1 SGDLS and CDR2 YYNGEE. This CDR3 contains 15 residues. CDR3 sequence (DNA): TGTGCCAGCAGCGTAGCCACGGGAGACACCGGGGAGCTGTTTTTT. Amino acids: CASSVATGDTGELFF.

The count of this clone is one. This chain joins TRBV6-5 and TRBJ1-5; 8 nucleotides match TRBD1. The germline V gene encodes CDR1 MNHEY and CDR2 SVGAGI. V lost 6 bases to trimming and J lost 6 bases; unmatched junction nucleotides: 10. The CDR3 consists of 15 residues. The CDR3 spells CASSPRGQAGQPQHF. The DNA for the CDR3 is TGTGCCAGCAGCCCAAGGGGACAGGCAGGTCAGCCCCAGCATTTT.

Written as DNA, the CDR3 is TGTGCCAGCAGTGAGTCTCCGGACTCCACCGGGGAGCTGTTTTTT. Translation: CASSESPDSTGELFF. The chain uses TRBV6-4 and TRBJ2-2, with D maybe TRBD2 (5 bases). In germline, CDR1 is MRHNA, CDR2 SNTAGT. This CDR3 spans 15 amino acids. The V gene lost 3 bases and the J gene lost 4 bases, with 12 bases spanning the gap.

This clone was observed a single time. V is TRBV15 and J is TRBJ2-2; 7 bases agree with TRBD2. Germline V gene lookup returns CDR1 LNHNV and CDR2 YYDKDF (reference sequence). The CDR3 loop spans 15 amino acids. The V and J ends lost 8 bases and 7 bases, in that order; junction bases with no gene match: 13. For the CDR3, the DNA is TGTGCCACCTACACTTGGGGGAGGGCCGACGGGGAGCTGTTTTTT. This translates into CATYTWGRADGELFF. Using reference TRBV15 and TRBJ2-2 for the parts outside the CDR3, the full variable domain is DAMVIQNPRYQVTQFGKPVTLSCSQTLNHNVMYWYQQKSSQAPKLLFHYYDKDFNNEADTPDNFQSRRPNTSFCFLDIRSPGLGDTAMYLCATYTWGRADGELFFGEGSRLTVL.

The chain combines TRBV30 with TRBJ2-5; 10 nucleotides match TRBD2. The germline V gene encodes CDR1 GTSNPN and CDR2 SVGIG (reference sequence). Trimming at V came to 0 bases and at J to 6 bases, leaving 10 bases not matched to a gene. The CDR3 sequence is 16 residues long. CDR3 DNA: TGTGCCTGGAGTGTAGCGGGAGGGCAGGGTTCACAGACCCAGTACTTC. Its protein is CAWSVAGGQGSQTQYF.

The V call is TRBV6-5, the J call TRBJ2-7, with D perhaps TRBD1 (6 bases). CDR1 MNHEY and CDR2 SVGAGI come from the germline V gene. The CDR3 runs 13 residues. Trimming cost V 5 bases and J 4 bases, with 12 bases left between them. The CDR3 sequence: CASSLRGTYEQYF. Here the CDR3 DNA reads TGTGCCAGCAGTCTCAGGGGCACTTACGAGCAGTACTTC.